One and the same sample provided the 31 T cell receptor beta chains below, sequenced in a study of brain T cells in children with intractable seizures. Clones were sequenced by immunoSEQ multiplex PCR, and TCRdb holds only the in-frame ones, with some missing. This table holds 62,000 or so clones, roughly 95% found once. This specimen consisted of peripheral blood, obtained at surgery. All receptors derive from a boy under two years old with focal cortical dysplasia and intractable seizures.

This rearrangement joins TRBV4-2 to TRBJ2-5, with a possible D match to TRBD1 (6 bases). Germline lookup yields CDR1 LGHNA and CDR2 YNFKEQ. This CDR3 has 15 amino acids. V lost 0 bases to trimming and J lost 0 bases, with 8 bases between them. The CDR3 here is CASSQDTGYQETQYF. The DNA of the CDR3 is TGTGCCAGCAGCCAAGATACAGGGTACCAAGAGACCCAGTACTTC.

The chain combines TRBV6-5 with TRBJ1-3; D uncertain. The CDR3 has 12 amino acids. V lost 7 bases and J lost 4, with 8 bases in between. The germline V gene encodes CDR1 MNHEY and CDR2 SVGAGI. The CDR3 spells CASTSWGNTIYF. The CDR3 bases are TGTGCCAGCACGTCCTGGGGAAACACCATATATTTT.

CDR3 sequence: CASSLEVGSGNTIYF. The CDR3 DNA follows: TGTGCCAGCAGCTTAGAAGTCGGGTCTGGAAACACCATATATTTT. This chain links TRBV11-1 with TRBJ1-3; D unresolved. Germline assignment: CDR1 SGHAT and CDR2 FQDESV (reference sequence). The ends were cut back, 1 base at V and 1 base at J, with 8 bases in the middle. This CDR3 has 15 residues.

The J gene is TRBJ2-5, the V gene TRBV28; D possibly corresponds to TRBD2 (5 bases). The V end was cut by 4 bases, the J end by 7 bases, with 16 bases between. Germline CDR1 reads MDHEN; CDR2 reads SYDVKM. The CDR3 loop spans 14 amino acids. Written as DNA, the CDR3 is TGTGCCAGCAGTTCAGGACTTCTCCCTTGGACCCAGTACTTC. Its translation is CASSSGLLPWTQYF. The variable domain in full, completed from reference TRBV28 and TRBJ2-5, reads DVKVTQSSRYLVKRTGEKVFLECVQDMDHENMFWYRQDPGLGLRLIYFSYDVKMKEKGDIPEGYSVSREKKERFSLILESASTNQTSMYLCASSSGLLPWTQYFGPGTRLLVL.

This chain connects TRBV2 to TRBJ1-5, with 7 bases aligning to TRBD1. The CDR3 contains 17 residues. The V and J ends lost 3 bases and 3 bases, in that order; junction bases with no gene match: 11. Germline V gene lookup returns CDR1 SNHLY and CDR2 FYNNEI. CDR3 DNA: TGTGCCAGCAGTGATGGTAGTCAGGGACAGTTCAATCAGCCCCAGCATTTT. This sequence encodes CASSDGSQGQFNQPQHF.

The J gene is TRBJ2-7, the V gene TRBV7-3, with D perhaps TRBD1 (6 bases). The germline CDR1 and CDR2 sequences are SGHTA and FQGTGA. V was clipped by 5 bases and J by 2 bases, with 16 bases between them. The CDR3 sequence is 15 residues long. The CDR3 coding sequence is TGTGCCAGCAGCGTCCGAGCAGGGACACCCTACGAGCAGTACTTC. It codes for CASSVRAGTPYEQYF.

This chain uses TRBV20-1 with TRBJ2-1; D perhaps matches TRBD1 (5 bases). The CDR3 is 11 residues long. CDR1 and CDR2 from the germline V gene are DFQATT and SNEGSKA (reference sequence). The ends were cut back, 2 bases at V and 13 bases at J, with 12 bases in the middle. This CDR3 is CSARIGQPQFF. In nucleotides, the CDR3 is TGCAGTGCTAGAATAGGACAACCTCAGTTCTTC.

This clone was detected only once. The rearrangement joins TRBV4-1 to TRBJ2-3; D remains ambiguous. The germline V and J ends were trimmed by 3 bases and 7 bases, with 20 bases remaining between them. The CDR3 totals 16 residues. CDR1 is MGHRA, CDR2 YSYEKL, per germline. CDR3 amino acids: CASSQTPRLGIYTQYF. In DNA, the CDR3 is TGCGCCAGCAGCCAGACTCCCAGGTTAGGGATTTATACGCAGTATTTT.

The chain uses TRBV23-1 and TRBJ2-5; the match to TRBD1 covers 7 bases. TRBV23-1 is noted as an ORF with a role that remains uncertain. The CDR3 has 16 residues. Trimming removed 0 bases from V and 5 bases from J; junction bases left unmatched: 9. CDR3 amino acids: CASSQSGRQGGETQYF. CDR3 nucleotides: TGCGCCAGCAGTCAATCCGGGCGACAGGGTGGCGAGACCCAGTACTTC.

Worth noting for this clone: One junction end disagrees with the germline gene, perhaps due to a read error. The gene calls are TRBV24-1 and TRBJ2-3, with 9 nucleotides matching TRBD2. Germline V gene sequence: CDR1 KGHDR, CDR2 SFDVKD. The CDR3 contains 19 residues. CDR3 bases: TGTGCCACCAGTGTTACTAGCGGGCAGGAAGTACCTAGCACGGATACGCAGTATTTT. Encoded protein: CATSVTSGQEVPSTDTQYF.

The CDR3 bases are TGTGCCAGCCATACCCTGACTAGCGGGGGAGACCAAGAGACCCAGTACTTC. Protein: CASHTLTSGGDQETQYF. J is TRBJ2-5 and V is TRBV5-4; 12 nucleotides match TRBD2. CDR1 and CDR2 (germline): SGHNT, YYREEE (reference sequence). The CDR3 has 17 amino acids. V lost 7 bases and J lost 0; bases outside the gene matches: 10.

The J gene is TRBJ2-1, the V gene TRBV3-1 (or the pseudogene TRBV3-2); D call uncertain. V lost 0 bases and J lost 0, with 6 bases in between. The CDR3 has 15 amino acids. CDR1 is LGHDT and CDR2 is YNNKEL in the germline V gene (reference sequence). DNA for the CDR3: TGTGCCAGCAGCCAAGATACCAGCTCCTACAATGAGCAGTTCTTC. Its protein product is CASSQDTSSYNEQFF.

V usage is TRBV30 and J usage is TRBJ2-2, with 16 positions matching TRBD2. The CDR3 is 20 residues long. After removal of 2 bases from V and 1 base from J, the junction contained 10 bases not matched to a gene. From germline, CDR1 is GTSNPN and CDR2 SVGIG (reference sequence). CDR3 protein: CAWSQPPGLAGGQNTGELFF. The DNA of the CDR3 is TGTGCCTGGAGTCAGCCGCCGGGACTAGCGGGGGGGCAGAACACCGGGGAGCTGTTTTTT.

The chain uses TRBV5-6 and TRBJ2-5, with 9 bases identical to TRBD1. The germline CDR1 and CDR2 sequences are SGHDT and YYEEEE. The ends lost 4 bases at V and 5 bases at J; junction bases unmatched: 6. This CDR3 has 14 residues. CDR3 sequence (DNA): TGTGCCAGCAGCAAGACAGGGGGTGGGGAGACCCAGTACTTC. Its translation is CASSKTGGGETQYF.

The chain recombines TRBV4-3 with TRBJ2-7, with 11 nucleotides matching TRBD2. The CDR3 loop spans 18 amino acids. Germline V lookup: CDR1 LGHNA, CDR2 YSLEER. V shed 2 bases and J 7 bases; nucleotides not matched to a gene: 16. The CDR3 DNA is TGCGCCAGCAGCCAATCGACTAGCGGGACCCCCCTGGCGGGAGAGCAGTACTTC. Encoded protein: CASSQSTSGTPLAGEQYF.

The V call is TRBV3-1 (or the pseudogene TRBV3-2), the J call TRBJ2-3, with a tentative D call TRBD2 (5 bases). Germline V gives CDR1 LGHDT, CDR2 YNNKEL (reference sequence). V dropped 6 bases and J dropped 5 bases, with 9 bases sitting between them. CDR3 length equals 12 residues. The CDR3 sequence: CASREEGDTQYF. CDR3 DNA sequence: TGTGCCAGCAGGGAGGAAGGAGATACGCAGTATTTT.

The CDR3 protein is CASSEEVNTEAFF. DNA for the CDR3: TGTGCCAGCAGTGAAGAGGTGAACACTGAAGCTTTCTTT. The chain employs TRBV6-1 and TRBJ1-1; D gene ambiguous. CDR3 size: 13 residues. V was trimmed by 1 base and J by 0 bases, leaving 3 bases between them. Per germline, CDR1 MNHNS and CDR2 SASEGT.

V usage is TRBV20-1 and J usage is TRBJ2-5; 7 bases map to TRBD2. J gave up 4 bases and V 5 bases, and 1 base lay outside the gene matches. This CDR3 spans 11 amino acids. CDR1 is DFQATT, CDR2 SNEGSKA, per germline (reference sequence). The chain's CDR3 is CSAGLGETQYF. The CDR3 nucleotides read TGCAGTGCTGGACTAGGAGAGACCCAGTACTTC.

This sequence joins TRBV10-3 and TRBJ1-1; weak D call: TRBD1 (5 bases). V shed 3 bases and J shed 1 base, with 9 bases lying between them. Germline V gene lookup returns CDR1 ENHRY and CDR2 SYGVKD. The CDR3 spans 14 residues. The DNA of the CDR3 is TGTGCCATCAGTGATGGGGGGACGAACACTGAAGCTTTCTTT. Its protein product is CAISDGGTNTEAFF.

V usage is TRBV3-1 (or the pseudogene TRBV3-2) and J usage is TRBJ1-4; D gene uncertain. V lost 1 base, J lost 13 bases, and 13 bases lay in between. Germline CDR1 reads LGHDT; CDR2 reads YNNKEL (reference sequence). This CDR3 has 13 amino acids. The CDR3 protein is CASSQATPGRLFF. CDR3 coding DNA: TGTGCCAGCAGCCAAGCCACCCCGGGTCGACTGTTTTTT.

The rearrangement joins TRBV21-1 to TRBJ2-1; the table names TRBD2, a call not compared with the DNA. TRBV21-1 constitutes a pseudogene. This CDR3 comprises 14 residues. This CDR3 is CASSKGAGSNEQFF. In DNA, the CDR3 is TGTGCCAGCAGCAAAGGAGCGGGCAGCAATGAGCAGTTCTTC.

This chain uses TRBV3-1 (or the pseudogene TRBV3-2) with TRBJ1-4, with D possibly TRBD1 on 5 matching bases. CDR1 and CDR2 from the germline V gene are LGHDT and YNNKEL (reference sequence). V lost 3 bases and J 8 bases, leaving 19 bases between the germline ends. The CDR3 length is 16 residues. The DNA for the CDR3 is TGTGCCAGCAGCCATGGGACGGACCCAGCAGGGGAAAAACTGTTTTTT. Residues: CASSHGTDPAGEKLFF.

V usage is TRBV7-2 and J usage is TRBJ1-5; 7 bases match TRBD1. CDR1 and CDR2 from the germline V gene are SGHTA and FQGNSA. The CDR3 has 15 amino acids. V lost 1 base, J lost 6 bases, and 6 bases stayed unmatched. DNA for the CDR3: TGTGCCAGCAGCTTAGTCGGTCAGGGGGGTCAGCCCCAGCATTTT. The encoded protein is CASSLVGQGGQPQHF. Full variable domain (rest looked up from reference TRBV7-2 and TRBJ1-5): GAGVSQSPSNKVTEKGKDVELRCDPISGHTALYWYRQSLGQGLEFLIYFQGNSAPDKSGLPSDRFSAERTGGSVSTLTIQRTQQEDSAVYLCASSLVGQGGQPQHFGDGTRLSIL.

The chain is built from TRBV7-9 and TRBJ2-2; 10 nucleotides line up with TRBD2. V was pared by 3 bases and J by 3 bases, with 7 bases of the junction left unmatched. CDR1 is SEHNR, CDR2 FQNEAQ, per germline (reference sequence). The CDR3 totals 17 residues. The CDR3: CASSFWEREGHTGELFF. CDR3 bases: TGTGCCAGCAGCTTTTGGGAGCGGGAGGGCCACACCGGGGAGCTGTTTTTT.

This chain connects TRBV4-1 to TRBJ2-7; D perhaps matches TRBD1 (7 bases). Trimming cost V 0 bases and J 3 bases, with 15 bases left between them. The CDR3 loop spans 16 amino acids. Germline V gives CDR1 MGHRA, CDR2 YSYEKL. The CDR3 loop reads CASSQDSGDSYYEQYF. CDR3 bases: TGCGCCAGCAGCCAAGATTCGGGGGACAGTTACTACGAGCAGTACTTC.

V is TRBV4-2 and J is TRBJ1-4; 9 nucleotides line up with TRBD1. This CDR3 spans 16 amino acids. From germline, CDR1 is LGHNA and CDR2 YNFKEQ. With 5 bases clipped from V and 2 bases from J, the junction kept 6 bases outside the gene matches. The CDR3 loop is CASSWTGVGTNEKLFF. CDR3 coding DNA: TGTGCCAGCAGCTGGACAGGGGTAGGGACTAATGAAAAACTGTTTTTT.

The chain couples TRBV6-2 or TRBV6-3 to TRBJ2-3, with D possibly matching TRBD2 (5 bases). Trimming removed 7 bases from V and 0 bases from J, with 11 bases in between. CDR1 MNHEY and CDR2 SVGEGT come from the germline V gene. The CDR3 extends over 14 amino acids. CDR3 region: CASTPGGSTDTQYF. CDR3 DNA: TGTGCCAGCACCCCCGGCGGGAGCACAGATACGCAGTATTTT.

This chain joins TRBV18 and TRBJ1-6; D may be TRBD1 (6 bases). The CDR3 spans 14 residues. V was cut by 3 bases and J by 9 bases, with 12 bases left in between. Germline-derived CDR1 and CDR2 are KGHSH and LQKENI. The CDR3 DNA sequence: TGTGCCAGCTCACCCCCCGACAGGACTTCACCCCTCCACTTT. Translation gives CASSPPDRTSPLHF.

The chain couples TRBV11-3 to TRBJ2-1; D might be TRBD1 (5 bases). The V end was cut by 5 bases, the J end by 5 bases, with 16 bases between. CDR1 and CDR2 (germline): SGHNT, YENEEA. This CDR3 is built from 15 residues. CDR3 DNA: TGTGCCAGCAGCAGGCAGGGTTTGGCCCACAATGAGCAGTTCTTC. Encoded protein: CASSRQGLAHNEQFF.

The genes are TRBV5-6 and TRBJ2-7; 8 bases align to TRBD1. The CDR3 spans 16 residues. Germline loops: CDR1 SGHDT, CDR2 YYEEEE. V trimming: 3 bases; J trimming: 2 bases; junction bases outside the gene matches: 10. The CDR3 protein is CASSSFWTGNTYEQYF. CDR3 in DNA: TGTGCCAGCAGCTCTTTCTGGACAGGGAATACCTACGAGCAGTACTTC.

The chain carries TRBV7-9 and TRBJ2-7, with D perhaps given as TRBD1 or TRBD2 (5 bases each). Trimming took 5 bases from V and 7 from J, leaving 21 bases between them. Germline values: CDR1 SEHNR, CDR2 FQNEAQ (reference sequence). This CDR3 contains 15 residues. CDR3 sequence reads: CASSPTRLLGDEQYF. The CDR3 nucleotides are TGTGCCAGCAGCCCGACAAGGTTGCTGGGGGATGAGCAGTACTTC.